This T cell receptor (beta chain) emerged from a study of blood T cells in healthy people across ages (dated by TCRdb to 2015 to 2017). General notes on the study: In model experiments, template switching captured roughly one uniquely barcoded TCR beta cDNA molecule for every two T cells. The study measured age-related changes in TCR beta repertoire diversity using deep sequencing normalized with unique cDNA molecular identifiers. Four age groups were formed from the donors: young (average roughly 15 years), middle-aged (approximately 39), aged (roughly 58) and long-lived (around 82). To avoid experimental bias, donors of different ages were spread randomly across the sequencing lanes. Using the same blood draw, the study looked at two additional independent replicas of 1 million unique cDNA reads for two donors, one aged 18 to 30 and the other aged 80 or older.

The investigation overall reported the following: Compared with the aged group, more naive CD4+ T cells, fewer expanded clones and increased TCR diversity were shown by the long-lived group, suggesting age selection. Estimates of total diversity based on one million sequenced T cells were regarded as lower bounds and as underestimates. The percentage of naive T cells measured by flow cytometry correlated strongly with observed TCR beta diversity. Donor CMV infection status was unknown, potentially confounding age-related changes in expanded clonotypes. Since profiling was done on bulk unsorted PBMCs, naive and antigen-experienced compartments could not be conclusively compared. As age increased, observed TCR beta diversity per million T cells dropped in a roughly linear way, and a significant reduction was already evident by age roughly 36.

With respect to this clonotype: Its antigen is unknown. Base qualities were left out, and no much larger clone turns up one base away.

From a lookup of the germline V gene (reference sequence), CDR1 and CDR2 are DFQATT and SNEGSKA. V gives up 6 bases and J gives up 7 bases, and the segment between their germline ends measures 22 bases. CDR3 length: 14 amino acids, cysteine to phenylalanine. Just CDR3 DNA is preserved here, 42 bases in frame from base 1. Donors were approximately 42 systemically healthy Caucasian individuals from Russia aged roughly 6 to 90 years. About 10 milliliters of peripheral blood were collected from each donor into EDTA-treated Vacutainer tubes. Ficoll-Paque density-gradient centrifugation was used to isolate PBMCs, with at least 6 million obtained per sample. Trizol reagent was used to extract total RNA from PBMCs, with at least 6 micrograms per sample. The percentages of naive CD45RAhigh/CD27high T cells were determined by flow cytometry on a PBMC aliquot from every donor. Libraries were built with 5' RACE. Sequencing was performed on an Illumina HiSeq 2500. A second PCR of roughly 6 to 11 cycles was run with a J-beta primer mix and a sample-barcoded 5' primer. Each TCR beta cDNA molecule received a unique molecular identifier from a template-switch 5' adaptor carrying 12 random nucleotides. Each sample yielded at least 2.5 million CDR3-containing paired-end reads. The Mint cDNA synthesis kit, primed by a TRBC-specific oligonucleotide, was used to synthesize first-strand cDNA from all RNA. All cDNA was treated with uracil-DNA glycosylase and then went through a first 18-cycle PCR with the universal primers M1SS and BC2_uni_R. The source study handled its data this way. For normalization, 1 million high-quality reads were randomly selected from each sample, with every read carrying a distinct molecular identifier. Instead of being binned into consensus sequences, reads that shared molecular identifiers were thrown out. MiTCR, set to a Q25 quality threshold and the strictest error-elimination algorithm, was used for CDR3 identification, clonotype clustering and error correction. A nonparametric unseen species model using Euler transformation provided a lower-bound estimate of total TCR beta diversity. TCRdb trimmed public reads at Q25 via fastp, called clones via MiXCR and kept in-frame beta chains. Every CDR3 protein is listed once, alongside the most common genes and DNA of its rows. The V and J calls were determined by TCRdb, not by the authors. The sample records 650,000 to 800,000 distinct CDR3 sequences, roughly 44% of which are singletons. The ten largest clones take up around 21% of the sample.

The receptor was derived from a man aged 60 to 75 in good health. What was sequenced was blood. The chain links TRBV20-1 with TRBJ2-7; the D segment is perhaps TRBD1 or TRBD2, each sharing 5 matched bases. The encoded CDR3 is CSAMGDGEVVEQYF. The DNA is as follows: TGCAGTGCCATGGGGGACGGTGAAGTGGTTGAGCAGTACTTC.